The sequence of this T cell receptor (beta chain) was determined in a study of T cell repertoires in cytomegalovirus infection. The wider study: Based on public TCR beta signatures, there were indications of CMV infection and of a matching HLA type.

TCRdb recomputed calls from the reads with MiXCR, one row per CDR3 protein. The table lists approximately 730,000 distinct CDR3 sequences, around 30% of them singletons. This clonotype was observed a handful of times. What it recognizes is unknown. Germline V gene lookup returns CDR1 SGHVS and CDR2 FNYEAQ. This CDR3 is 17 amino acids long. V was trimmed by 1 base and J by 0 bases, leaving 13 bases between them. Sequenced here: cultured PBMCs, sampled from culture after CMV antigen stimulation. This receptor was identified in a human donor in good health (CMV status not recorded). Some clones in this sample may be carry-over from other donors' samples. This chain links TRBV7-6 with TRBJ2-1, with D possibly matching TRBD2 (6 bases). The CDR3 reads CASSLGLVRSSYNEQFF. DNA of the CDR3: TGTGCCAGCAGCTTAGGACTAGTCAGGAGCTCCTACAATGAGCAGTTCTTC.